Shown below are 26 T cell receptor beta chains from a single sample sequenced in a study of cytomegalovirus exposure and HLA in healthy donors. The primer mix had 60 Vbeta and 13 Jbeta primers. The table came from immunoSEQ multiplex PCR; TCRdb's copy has only in-frame clones and leaves some out. The sample comprises about 120,000 clones, 77% of which are singletons, and 4.5% to 5% rests with the top ten. Sequencing was carried out using PBMCs. These receptors originate from a man aged 45-65 years in good health and CMV-seropositive.

This chain uses TRBV5-4 with TRBJ2-7, with 8 bases aligning to TRBD1. The CDR3 sequence is 13 residues long. Germline V lookup: CDR1 SGHNT, CDR2 YYREEE (reference sequence). Trimming removed 5 bases from V and 5 bases from J; junction bases left unmatched: 6. As DNA, the CDR3 is TGTGCCAGCAGGGACGACAGGGGTCACGAGCAGTACTTC. It codes for CASRDDRGHEQYF.

The rearrangement joins TRBV25-1 to TRBJ1-2; weak D call: TRBD1 (6 bases). This CDR3 comprises 15 residues. CDR1 is MGHDK and CDR2 is SYGVNS in the germline V gene. V was trimmed by 5 bases and J by 5 bases, leaving 18 bases between them. The DNA for the CDR3 is TGTGCCAGCAGTCCCCTCACAGGGACGGCTTATGGCTACACCTTC. Amino acid sequence: CASSPLTGTAYGYTF.

The J gene is TRBJ1-1, the V gene TRBV7-2; maybe TRBD1 (6 bases). CDR3 size: 13 residues. CDR1 is SGHTA and CDR2 is FQGNSA in the germline V gene. V was trimmed by 11 bases and J by 3 bases, leaving 16 bases between them. The CDR3 region has the DNA TGTGCCGGTAACAGGGATATCGACACTGAAGCTTTCTTT. Its translation: CAGNRDIDTEAFF.

This clone was detected a few times. The J gene is TRBJ2-7, the V gene TRBV4-2; 7 bases line up with TRBD1. Germline lookup yields CDR1 LGHNA and CDR2 YNFKEQ. The CDR3 is made up of 14 amino acids. Germline trimming cut 0 bases from V and 5 bases from J; bases unmatched to any gene: 4. CDR3 sequence reads: CASSQEKGANEQYF. The CDR3 DNA is TGTGCCAGCAGCCAAGAAAAGGGGGCTAACGAGCAGTACTTC.

The chain couples TRBV28 to TRBJ1-1, with no clear D. From germline, CDR1 is MDHEN and CDR2 SYDVKM. V shed 4 bases and J shed 10 bases, with 10 bases lying between them. CDR3 length equals 11 residues. This chain's CDR3 is CASSYLARAFF. The CDR3 DNA reads as TGTGCCAGCAGTTATTTAGCGCGAGCTTTCTTT.

This chain uses TRBV18 with TRBJ1-1; maybe TRBD1 (6 bases). V dropped 8 bases and J dropped 5 bases, with 15 bases sitting between them. The CDR3 extends over 13 amino acids. CDR1 is KGHSH, CDR2 LQKENI, per germline. The DNA of the CDR3 is TGTGCCAGCCTACAGGGATTGGAGACTGAAGCTTTCTTT. Its translation: CASLQGLETEAFF.

The V gene is TRBV4-2, the J gene TRBJ2-5; the match to TRBD2 covers 12 bases. V lost 1 base, J lost 2 bases, and 11 bases stayed unmatched. CDR3 length: 19 amino acids. Germline CDR1 LGHNA, CDR2 YNFKEQ. CDR3 in DNA: TGTGCCAGCAGCCAAGGACTAGCGGGAGACTCCGGAGGGCAAGAGACCCAGTACTTC. Translating gives CASSQGLAGDSGGQETQYF.

The chain carries TRBV9 and TRBJ2-6; no clear D gene. This CDR3 comprises 13 residues. Trimming cost V 5 bases and J 3 bases, with 6 bases left between them. Germline-derived CDR1 and CDR2 are SGDLS and YYNGEE. CDR3 protein: CASSESGANVLTF. In DNA, the CDR3 is TGTGCCAGCAGTGAGAGTGGGGCCAACGTCCTGACTTTC.

V is TRBV30 and J is TRBJ1-2; D is possibly TRBD1 (6 bases). The germline CDR1 and CDR2 sequences are GTSNPN and SVGIG (reference sequence). The CDR3 length is 13 residues. The V end lost 4 bases, the J end lost 8 bases, and 17 bases lay between the germline ends. The CDR3 DNA reads TGTGCCTGGACCCTCGGGCAGGGGTACGGCTACACCTTC. This translates into CAWTLGQGYGYTF. Based on the CDR3 plus reference TRBV30 and TRBJ1-2, the full variable domain is SQTIHQWPATLVQPVGSPLSLECTVEGTSNPNLYWYRQAAGRGLQLLFYSVGIGQISSEVPQNLSASRPQDRQFILSSKKLLLSDSGFYLCAWTLGQGYGYTFGSGTRLTVV.

V and J are TRBV7-2 and TRBJ2-7, with 8 bases that match TRBD2. The CDR3 has 15 amino acids. V shed 1 base and J 2 bases; nucleotides not matched to a gene: 4. Germline CDR1 SGHTA, CDR2 FQGNSA. The CDR3 sequence is CASSLDGGRTYEQYF. CDR3 DNA: TGTGCCAGCAGCTTAGACGGCGGGAGGACCTACGAGCAGTACTTC.

The rearrangement uses TRBV5-1 and TRBJ2-7; no clear D gene. The ends were cut back, 4 bases at V and 0 bases at J, with 11 bases in the middle. Germline lookup yields CDR1 SGHRS and CDR2 YFSETQ. The CDR3 totals 14 residues. For the CDR3, the DNA is TGCGCCAGCAGCCCGACTGCCGACTCCTACGAGCAGTACTTC. Protein sequence: CASSPTADSYEQYF. Combining the CDR3 with reference TRBV5-1 and TRBJ2-7 gives the whole variable domain KAGVTQTPRYLIKTRGQQVTLSCSPISGHRSVSWYQQTPGQGLQFLFEYFSETQRNKGNFPGRFSGRQFSNSRSEMNVSTLELGDSALYLCASSPTADSYEQYFGPGTRLTVT.

The CDR3 protein is CACPPPGGYNSPLHF. For the CDR3, the DNA is TGTGCCTGTCCACCTCCAGGGGGCTATAATTCACCCCTCCACTTT. The chain recombines TRBV30 with TRBJ1-6; 7 positions agree with TRBD1. The J segment lost 3 bases and the V segment lost 6 bases, leaving 8 bases of the junction unmatched. Germline assignment: CDR1 GTSNPN and CDR2 SVGIG (reference sequence). The CDR3 runs 15 residues.

This clone has just one count. The chain links TRBV5-1 to TRBJ2-3, with a possible D match to TRBD2 (7 bases). Per germline, CDR1 SGHRS and CDR2 YFSETQ. The CDR3 contains 17 residues. Deletions cut 2 bases from V and 2 bases from J, with 18 bases between. The CDR3: CASSFLGGDSSTDTQYF. The CDR3 bases are TGCGCCAGCAGCTTTTTAGGGGGGGACTCTTCCACAGATACGCAGTATTTT.

This clone was seen once. The V call is TRBV11-2, the J call TRBJ1-5, with a tentative D call TRBD1 (6 bases). Trimming pared 4 bases from V and 1 base from J, leaving 8 bases between. The CDR3 totals 14 residues. Looked up from germline, CDR1 is SGHAT and CDR2 is FQNNGV. The CDR3 sequence: CASSSQGSNQPQHF. The CDR3 DNA reads TGTGCCAGCAGCTCCCAGGGGAGCAATCAGCCCCAGCATTTT.

The rearrangement joins TRBV18 to TRBJ1-2, with a tentative D call TRBD1 (6 bases). The CDR3 is 14 amino acids. V was clipped by 2 bases and J by 2 bases, with 9 bases between them. The V gene's germline CDR1 is KGHSH and CDR2 LQKENI. The CDR3 DNA reads TGTGCCAGCTCACCATGGGACACCAACTATGGCTACACCTTC. Translated: CASSPWDTNYGYTF.

The V call is TRBV6-5, the J call TRBJ1-3; weak D call: TRBD1 (5 bases). The CDR3 totals 15 residues. Per the germline V gene, CDR1 is MNHEY and CDR2 is SVGAGI. Trimming took off 5 bases at V and 3 bases at J, with 14 bases between the two ends. The CDR3 sequence is CASSPPGRIGNTIYF. CDR3 sequence (DNA): TGTGCCAGCAGTCCGCCAGGGCGAATTGGAAACACCATATATTTT.

This clone showed up just a few times. The rearrangement links TRBV6-5 to TRBJ2-7; tentative D call: TRBD2 (6 bases). CDR3 length equals 15 residues. Germline lookup yields CDR1 MNHEY and CDR2 SVGAGI. The V end was cut by 5 bases, the J end by 0 bases, with 14 bases between. CDR3 coding DNA: TGTGCCAGCAGTAGGGACTCTCGGAGCTCCTACGAGCAGTACTTC. The encoded protein is CASSRDSRSSYEQYF.

The V call is TRBV30, the J call TRBJ2-7; D perhaps matches TRBD2 (6 bases). This CDR3 is 13 amino acids long. The germline V and J ends were trimmed by 5 bases and 6 bases, with 17 bases remaining between them. From germline, CDR1 is GTSNPN and CDR2 SVGIG (reference sequence). The CDR3 sequence: CAWGWRGAGEQYF. CDR3 sequence (DNA): TGTGCCTGGGGGTGGAGGGGAGCGGGCGAGCAGTACTTC.

The V and J genes are TRBV7-3 and TRBJ2-2, with 8 bases matching TRBD2. Germline lookup yields CDR1 SGHTA and CDR2 FQGTGA. The J segment lost 1 base and the V segment lost 5 bases, leaving 3 bases of the junction unmatched. The CDR3 has 15 amino acids. CDR3 sequence: CASSVAGRNTGELFF. For the CDR3, the DNA is TGTGCCAGCAGCGTAGCGGGGAGGAACACCGGGGAGCTGTTTTTT.

V and J are TRBV6-5 and TRBJ2-7; 8 bases are shared with TRBD2. This CDR3 comprises 16 residues. Germline CDR1 reads MNHEY; CDR2 reads SVGAGI. Trimming cost V 2 bases and J 4 bases; bases outside gene matches: 10. DNA of the CDR3: TGTGCCAGCAGTTACACAGCAAGCGGGAGAAGTTACGAGCAGTACTTC. Its protein is CASSYTASGRSYEQYF.

CDR3 protein: CASNPSRSHNVLTF. In DNA form, the CDR3 reads TGTGCCAGTAATCCCTCCAGGTCACATAACGTCCTGACTTTC. The chain joins TRBV19 to TRBJ2-6, with unresolved D. This CDR3 is built from 14 residues. Germline CDR1 LNHDA, CDR2 SQIVND (reference sequence). V was cut by 7 bases and J by 10 bases, with 17 bases left in between.

CDR3 protein: CASSSGNNQPQHF. The CDR3 DNA reads TGTGCCAGCAGTTCAGGCAACAATCAGCCCCAGCATTTT. The V call is TRBV2, the J call TRBJ1-5; no definite D call. Germline V gives CDR1 SNHLY, CDR2 FYNNEI. V lost 5 bases and J lost 3, with 8 bases in between. The CDR3 spans 13 residues.

This clone was detected once. Written as DNA, the CDR3 is TGTGCCAGCAGTTCATCAGGACAGGGAAGGGGGACCCAGTACTTC. Protein sequence: CASSSSGQGRGTQYF. This chain links TRBV28 with TRBJ2-5, with TRBD1 identical over 8 bases. The CDR3 totals 15 residues. Germline CDR1 and CDR2: MDHEN and SYDVKM. J was trimmed by 7 bases and V by 4 bases; bases with no gene match: 11.

This chain joins TRBV4-2 and TRBJ1-2, with D possibly being TRBD1 (5 bases). CDR1 is LGHNA and CDR2 is YNFKEQ in the germline V gene. This CDR3 contains 14 residues. V was clipped by 0 bases and J by 3 bases, with 8 bases between them. CDR3 sequence reads: CASSQDTTDYGYTF. The CDR3 DNA sequence: TGTGCCAGCAGCCAAGATACGACAGACTATGGCTACACCTTC.

The genes are TRBV6-6 and TRBJ2-5; D remains unclear. V gave up 5 bases and J gave up 3 bases, with 4 bases separating them. Germline V gene sequence: CDR1 MNHNY, CDR2 SVGAGI (reference sequence). The CDR3 spans 11 residues. CDR3 bases: TGTGCCAGCAGTAACAAAGAGACCCAGTACTTC. It yields the protein CASSNKETQYF.

A few counts support this clone. The chain joins TRBV19 to TRBJ2-2; 7 nucleotides match TRBD1. The V and J ends lost 8 bases and 2 bases, in that order; junction bases with no gene match: 8. The CDR3 covers 15 residues. The V gene's germline CDR1 is LNHDA and CDR2 SQIVND (reference sequence). The CDR3 DNA is TGTGCCAGTCTTACCGGGACAGCTAACACCGGGGAGCTGTTTTTT. It is translated as CASLTGTANTGELFF.